The rows below give T cell receptor beta chains drawn from one sample of a study of early T cells in non-severe SARS-CoV-2 infection. TCRdb analysed the 5' RACE reads with MiXCR anew, one entry per CDR3 protein. Of about 76,000 distinct CDR3 sequences in the sample, 11% were seen once. The sequenced sample was whole blood. The receptors originated from an adult who was a healthcare worker with PCR-confirmed SARS-CoV-2 infection or an uninfected control (not recorded which). CDR3s include the opening cysteine and the closing phenylalanine or tryptophan. D genes are given only for firm matches. Rows may omit the clone size; those that give it use once, few, many or a size class.

CDR3nt: TGTGCCAGCAGCTTCGGTACTAACCCGGGAGAGACCCAGTACTTC
CDR3aa: CASSFGTNPGETQYF
d_gene: -
j_gene: TRBJ2-5
v_gene: TRBV11-2
abundance: -

CDR3nt: TGTGCCAGCAGCCAAGCTCGGGTTGGTGAGCAGTTCTTC
CDR3aa: CASSQARVGEQFF
d_gene: -
j_gene: TRBJ2-1
v_gene: TRBV3-1
abundance: -

CDR3nt: TGTGCCAGCAGCTTGGCCGGGACAGGGGAAAAACTGTTTTTT
CDR3aa: CASSLAGTGEKLFF
d_gene: TRBD1
j_gene: TRBJ1-4
v_gene: TRBV5-4
abundance: many

CDR3nt: TGTGCCAGCAGTCTCCCGGGCGTAGACCTCCAAGAGACCCAGTACTTC
CDR3aa: CASSLPGVDLQETQYF
d_gene: -
j_gene: TRBJ2-5
v_gene: TRBV5-4
abundance: -

CDR3nt: TGTGCCTGGAGTCAACCCTCCGGGCCAAAGGGCACTGAAGCTTTCTTT
CDR3aa: CAWSQPSGPKGTEAFF
d_gene: -
j_gene: TRBJ1-1
v_gene: TRBV30
abundance: few

CDR3nt: TGCGCCAGCAGTGGGGAGACAGGGGGCACCTCCTACGAGCAGTACTTC
CDR3aa: CASSGETGGTSYEQYF
d_gene: TRBD1
j_gene: TRBJ2-7
v_gene: TRBV10-2
abundance: many

CDR3nt: TGTGCCAGCAGCTTTGACGTCATTGGGCCTGAAGCTTTCTTT
CDR3aa: CASSFDVIGPEAFF
d_gene: -
j_gene: TRBJ1-1
v_gene: TRBV7-9
abundance: -

CDR3nt: TGTCCCAGCAGCCTGGGACAGATCTATGGCTACACCTTC
CDR3aa: CPSSLGQIYGYTF
d_gene: TRBD1
j_gene: TRBJ1-2
v_gene: TRBV6-5
abundance: -

CDR3nt: TGTGCCAGCAGTGACGGGACAGGGGGCACAGATACGCAGTATTTT
CDR3aa: CASSDGTGGTDTQYF
d_gene: TRBD1
j_gene: TRBJ2-3
v_gene: TRBV6-4
abundance: few

CDR3nt: TGTGCCAGCAGTGCCACCGGACAGAGACAGTATAGCAATCAGCCCCAGCATTTT
CDR3aa: CASSATGQRQYSNQPQHF
d_gene: -
j_gene: TRBJ1-5
v_gene: TRBV6-6
abundance: few

CDR3nt: TGTGCCAGCAACCCCGGGACAGGGGGTCCTCTCTATGGCTACACCTTC
CDR3aa: CASNPGTGGPLYGYTF
d_gene: TRBD1
j_gene: TRBJ1-2
v_gene: TRBV5-4
abundance: -

CDR3nt: TGCAGTGCAGCCGAAAGACTAGCGGGGATCACAGATACGCAGTATTTT
CDR3aa: CSAAERLAGITDTQYF
d_gene: TRBD2
j_gene: TRBJ2-3
v_gene: TRBV20-1
abundance: few

CDR3nt: TGTGCCAGCACCACAGGGTTATCGGCCCAGGACACTGAAGCTTTCTTT
CDR3aa: CASTTGLSAQDTEAFF
d_gene: -
j_gene: TRBJ1-1
v_gene: TRBV7-9
abundance: many

CDR3nt: TGCGCCGCCCGCCCCCGTGGGAACGAAAAGAACACTGAAGCTTTCTTT
CDR3aa: CAARPRGNEKNTEAFF
d_gene: -
j_gene: TRBJ1-1
v_gene: TRBV10-1
abundance: few

CDR3nt: TGTGCCAGCAGCTTGGAGACCCGTCATGGGAACACTGAAGCTTTCTTT
CDR3aa: CASSLETRHGNTEAFF
d_gene: -
j_gene: TRBJ1-1
v_gene: TRBV7-8
abundance: few

CDR3nt: TGTGCCAGCAGTGCTGGATATAATTCACCCCTCCACTTT
CDR3aa: CASSAGYNSPLHF
d_gene: -
j_gene: TRBJ1-6
v_gene: TRBV2
abundance: -

CDR3nt: TGTGCCAGCAGTTTGCAGGGATCTGGAAACACCATATATTTT
CDR3aa: CASSLQGSGNTIYF
d_gene: -
j_gene: TRBJ1-3
v_gene: TRBV12-3/TRBV12-4
abundance: many

CDR3nt: TGTGCCAGCAGTTACGCGGGGCCCCAAGAGACCCAGTACTTC
CDR3aa: CASSYAGPQETQYF
d_gene: -
j_gene: TRBJ2-5
v_gene: TRBV6-5
abundance: many

CDR3nt: TGCAGTGCTCAGAGGGACAGGGATGAGCAGTTCTTC
CDR3aa: CSAQRDRDEQFF
d_gene: TRBD1
j_gene: TRBJ2-1
v_gene: TRBV20-1
abundance: many

CDR3nt: TGCGCCAGCAACGACGGACAGGGGGCGACGCAGTATTTT
CDR3aa: CASNDGQGATQYF
d_gene: TRBD1
j_gene: TRBJ2-3
v_gene: TRBV5-1
abundance: few

CDR3nt: TGTGCCAGCAGCCGAAACCGGGGGACCCAGTACTTC
CDR3aa: CASSRNRGTQYF
d_gene: -
j_gene: TRBJ2-5
v_gene: TRBV7-2
abundance: many

CDR3nt: TGTGCCAGCAGCTTATACGACAGTACCTACGAGCAGTACTTC
CDR3aa: CASSLYDSTYEQYF
d_gene: -
j_gene: TRBJ2-7
v_gene: TRBV11-2
abundance: few